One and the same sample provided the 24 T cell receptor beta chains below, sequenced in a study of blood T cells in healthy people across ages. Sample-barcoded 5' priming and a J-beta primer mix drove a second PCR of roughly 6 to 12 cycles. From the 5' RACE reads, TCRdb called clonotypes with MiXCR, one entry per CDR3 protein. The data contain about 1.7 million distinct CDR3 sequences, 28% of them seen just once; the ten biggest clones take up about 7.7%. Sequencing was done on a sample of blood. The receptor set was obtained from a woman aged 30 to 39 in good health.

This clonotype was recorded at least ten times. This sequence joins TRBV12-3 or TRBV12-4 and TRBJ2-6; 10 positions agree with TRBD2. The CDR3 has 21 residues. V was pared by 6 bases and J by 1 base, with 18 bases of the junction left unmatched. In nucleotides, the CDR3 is TGTGCCAGCAGCCGATGGACTAGCGGTAATATGTGGACATCTGGGGCCAACGTCCTGACTTTC. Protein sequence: CASSRWTSGNMWTSGANVLTF.

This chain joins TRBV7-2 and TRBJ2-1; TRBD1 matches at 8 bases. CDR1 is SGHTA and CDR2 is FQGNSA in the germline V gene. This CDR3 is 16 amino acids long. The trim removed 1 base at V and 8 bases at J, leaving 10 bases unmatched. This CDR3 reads CASSLERAGGGDEQFF. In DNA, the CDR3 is TGTGCCAGCAGCTTAGAGCGGGCAGGGGGCGGGGATGAGCAGTTCTTC.

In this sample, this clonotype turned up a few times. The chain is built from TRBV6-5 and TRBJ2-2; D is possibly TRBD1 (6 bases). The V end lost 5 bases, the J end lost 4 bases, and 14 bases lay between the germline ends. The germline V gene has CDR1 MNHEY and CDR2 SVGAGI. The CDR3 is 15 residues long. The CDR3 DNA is TGTGCCAGCAGTCGACAGGCCATTAGCACCGGGGAGCTGTTTTTT. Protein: CASSRQAISTGELFF.

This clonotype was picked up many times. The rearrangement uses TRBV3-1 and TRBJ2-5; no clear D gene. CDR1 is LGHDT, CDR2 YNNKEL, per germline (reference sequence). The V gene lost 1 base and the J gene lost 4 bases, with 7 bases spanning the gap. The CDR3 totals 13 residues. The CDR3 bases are TGTGCCAGCAGCCAAGCTGAAGGAGAGACCCAGTACTTC. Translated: CASSQAEGETQYF.

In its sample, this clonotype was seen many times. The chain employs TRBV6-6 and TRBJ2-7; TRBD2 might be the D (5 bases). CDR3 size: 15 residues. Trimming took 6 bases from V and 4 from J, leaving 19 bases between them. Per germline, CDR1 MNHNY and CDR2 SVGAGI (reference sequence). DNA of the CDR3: TGTGCCAGCAGCCCTTCCCGGGGTCGAGAGTACGAGCAGTACTTC. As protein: CASSPSRGREYEQYF.

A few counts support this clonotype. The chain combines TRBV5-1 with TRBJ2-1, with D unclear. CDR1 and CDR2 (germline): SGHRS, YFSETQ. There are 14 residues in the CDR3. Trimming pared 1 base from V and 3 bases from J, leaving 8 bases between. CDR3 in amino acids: CASSLMSDYNEQFF. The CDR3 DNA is TGCGCCAGCAGCTTGATGTCAGACTACAATGAGCAGTTCTTC.

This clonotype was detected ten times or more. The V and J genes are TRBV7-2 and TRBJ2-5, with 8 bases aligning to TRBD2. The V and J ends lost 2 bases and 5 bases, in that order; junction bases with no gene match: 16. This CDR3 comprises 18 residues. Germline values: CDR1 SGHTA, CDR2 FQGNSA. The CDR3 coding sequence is TGTGCCAGCAGCTTAAGGACCCGCGGAGCGGGGGTGATGGAGACCCAGTACTTC. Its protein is CASSLRTRGAGVMETQYF. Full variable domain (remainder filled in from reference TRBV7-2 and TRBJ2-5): GAGVSQSPSNKVTEKGKDVELRCDPISGHTALYWYRQSLGQGLEFLIYFQGNSAPDKSGLPSDRFSAERTGGSVSTLTIQRTQQEDSAVYLCASSLRTRGAGVMETQYFGPGTRLLVL.

CDR3 amino acids: CASSFRTGSNTIYF. The CDR3 nucleotides read TGCGCCAGCAGCTTCAGGACGGGTTCAAACACCATATATTTT. The chain links TRBV5-1 to TRBJ1-3, with unresolved D. Deletions cut 2 bases from V and 6 bases from J, with 12 bases between. In germline, CDR1 is SGHRS, CDR2 YFSETQ. This CDR3 is built from 14 residues.

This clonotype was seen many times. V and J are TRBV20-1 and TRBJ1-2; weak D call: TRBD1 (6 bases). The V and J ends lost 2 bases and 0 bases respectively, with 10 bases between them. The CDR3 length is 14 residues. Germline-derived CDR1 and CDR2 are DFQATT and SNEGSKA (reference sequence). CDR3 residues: CSARIWGPNYGYTF. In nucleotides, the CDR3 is TGCAGTGCTAGAATCTGGGGGCCTAACTATGGCTACACCTTC.

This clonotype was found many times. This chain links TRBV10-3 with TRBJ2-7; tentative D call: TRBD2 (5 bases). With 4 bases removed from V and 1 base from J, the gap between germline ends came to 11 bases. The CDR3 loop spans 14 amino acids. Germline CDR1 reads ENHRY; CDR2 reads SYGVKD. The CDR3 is CAISGLSGSYEQYF. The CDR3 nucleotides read TGTGCCATCAGTGGACTATCAGGATCCTACGAGCAGTACTTC.

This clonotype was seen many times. The CDR3 spells CASSEGDGNLYGYTF. DNA of the CDR3: TGCGCCAGCAGCGAGGGGGACGGGAACCTCTATGGCTACACCTTC. The rearrangement uses TRBV5-1 and TRBJ1-2; D perhaps matches TRBD1 (6 bases). CDR1 and CDR2 from the germline V gene are SGHRS and YFSETQ. CDR3 size: 15 residues. V was pared by 4 bases and J by 4 bases, with 17 bases between.

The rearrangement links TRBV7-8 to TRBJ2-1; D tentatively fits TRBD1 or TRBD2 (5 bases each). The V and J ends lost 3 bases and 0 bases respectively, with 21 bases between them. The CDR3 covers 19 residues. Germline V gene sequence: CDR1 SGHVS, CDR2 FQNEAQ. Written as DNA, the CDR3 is TGTGCCAGCAGCTTGGATCGTAGCCGGGGCCACAGCTCCTACAATGAGCAGTTCTTC. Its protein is CASSLDRSRGHSSYNEQFF.

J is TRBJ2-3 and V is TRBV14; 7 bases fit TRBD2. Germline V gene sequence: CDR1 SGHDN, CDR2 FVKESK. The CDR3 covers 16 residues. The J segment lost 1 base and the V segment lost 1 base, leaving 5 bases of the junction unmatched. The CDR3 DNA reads TGTGCCAGCAGCCAAGGTCCTAGCGGTCGCACAGATACGCAGTATTTT. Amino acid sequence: CASSQGPSGRTDTQYF.

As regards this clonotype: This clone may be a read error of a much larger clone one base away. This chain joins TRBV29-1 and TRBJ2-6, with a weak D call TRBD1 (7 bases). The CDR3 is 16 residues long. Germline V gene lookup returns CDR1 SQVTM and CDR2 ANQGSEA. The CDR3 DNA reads TGCAGCGTTGGCACACAGGGGAGGCCTGGGGCCAACGCCCTGACTTTC. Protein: CSVGTQGRPGANALTF.

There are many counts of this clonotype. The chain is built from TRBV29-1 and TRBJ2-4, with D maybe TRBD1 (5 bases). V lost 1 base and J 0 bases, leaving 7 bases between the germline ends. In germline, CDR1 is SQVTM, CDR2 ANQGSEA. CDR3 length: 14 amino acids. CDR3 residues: CSVEGTLAKNIQYF. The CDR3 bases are TGCAGCGTTGAAGGGACATTAGCCAAAAACATTCAGTACTTC.

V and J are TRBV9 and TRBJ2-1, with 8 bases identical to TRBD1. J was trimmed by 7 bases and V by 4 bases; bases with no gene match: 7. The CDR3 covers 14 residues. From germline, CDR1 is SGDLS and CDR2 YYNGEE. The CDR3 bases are TGTGCCAGCAGCCCTCAGGGGGCCTCAAATGAGCAGTTCTTC. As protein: CASSPQGASNEQFF. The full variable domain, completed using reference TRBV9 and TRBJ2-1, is DSGVTQTPKHLITATGQRVTLRCSPRSGDLSVYWYQQSLDQGLQFLIQYYNGEERAKGNILERFSAQQFPDLHSELNLSSLELGDSALYFCASSPQGASNEQFFGPGTRLTVL.

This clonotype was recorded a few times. In nucleotides, the CDR3 is TGTGCCAGCAGGGAAACAGGGGGCAGCGTCACTGAAGCTTTCTTT. It specifies CASRETGGSVTEAFF. The chain employs TRBV7-2 and TRBJ1-1, with 9 bases fitting TRBD1. The V gene's germline CDR1 is SGHTA and CDR2 FQGNSA. CDR3 length: 15 amino acids. V lost 6 bases to trimming and J lost 4 bases; unmatched junction nucleotides: 9.

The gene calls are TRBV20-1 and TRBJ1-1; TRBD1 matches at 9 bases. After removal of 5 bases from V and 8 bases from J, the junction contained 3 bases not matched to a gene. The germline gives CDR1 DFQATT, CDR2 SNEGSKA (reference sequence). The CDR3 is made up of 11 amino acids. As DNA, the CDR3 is TGCAGTGCTCGGACAGGGGAAGAAGCTTTCTTT. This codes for CSARTGEEAFF.

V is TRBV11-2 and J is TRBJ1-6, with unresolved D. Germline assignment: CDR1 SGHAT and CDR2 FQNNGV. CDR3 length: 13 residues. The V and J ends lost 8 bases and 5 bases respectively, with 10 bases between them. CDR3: CASGGRHNSPLHF. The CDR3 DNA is TGTGCCAGCGGTGGACGGCATAATTCACCCCTCCACTTT.

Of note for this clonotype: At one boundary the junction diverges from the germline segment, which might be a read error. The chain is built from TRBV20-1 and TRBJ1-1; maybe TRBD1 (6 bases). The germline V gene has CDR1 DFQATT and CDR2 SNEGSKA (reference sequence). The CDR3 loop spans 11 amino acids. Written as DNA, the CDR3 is TGCAGTGCTGGAGAGGGGGTCCATACTTTCTTT. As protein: CSAGEGVHTFF.

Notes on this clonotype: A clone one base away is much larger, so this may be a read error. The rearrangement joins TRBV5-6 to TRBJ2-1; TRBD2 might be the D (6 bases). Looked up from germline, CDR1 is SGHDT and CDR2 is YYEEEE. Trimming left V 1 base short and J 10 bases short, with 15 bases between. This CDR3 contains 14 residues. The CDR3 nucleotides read TGTGCCAGCAGCTTGCAGGGAGAGGACTACGAGCAGTTCTTC. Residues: CASSLQGEDYEQFF.

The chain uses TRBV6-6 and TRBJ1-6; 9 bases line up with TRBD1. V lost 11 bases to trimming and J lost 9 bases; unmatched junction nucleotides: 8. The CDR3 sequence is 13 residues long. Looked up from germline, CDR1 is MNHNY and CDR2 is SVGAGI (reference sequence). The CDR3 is CAVQGQGISPLHF. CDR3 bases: TGTGCCGTCCAAGGACAGGGGATTTCACCCCTCCACTTT.

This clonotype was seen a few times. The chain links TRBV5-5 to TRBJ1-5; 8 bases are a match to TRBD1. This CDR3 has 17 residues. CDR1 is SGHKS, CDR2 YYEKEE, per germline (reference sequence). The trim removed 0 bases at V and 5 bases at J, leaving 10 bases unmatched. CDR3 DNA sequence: TGTGCCAGCAGCTTGGTCCCACAACAGGGGGTATATCAGCCCCAGCATTTT. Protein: CASSLVPQQGVYQPQHF.

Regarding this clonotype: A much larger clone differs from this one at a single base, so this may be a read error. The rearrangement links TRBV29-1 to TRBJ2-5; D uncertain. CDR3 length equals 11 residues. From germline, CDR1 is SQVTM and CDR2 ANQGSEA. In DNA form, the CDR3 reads TGCAGCGTTGTGCTACAAGAGGCCCAGTACTTC. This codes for CSVVLQEAQYF. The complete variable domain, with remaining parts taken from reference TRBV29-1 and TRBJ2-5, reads SAVISQKPSRDICQRGTSLTIQCQVDSQVTMMFWYRQQPGQSLTLIATANQGSEATYESGFVIDKFPISRPNLTFSTLTVSNMSPEDSSIYLCSVVLQEAQYFGPGTRLLVL.